Below, 24 T cell receptor beta chains from the same sample are listed, as sequenced in a study of T cell responses to AZD1222 COVID-19 vaccine. The table came from immunoSEQ multiplex PCR; TCRdb's copy has only in-frame clones and leaves some out. The profile covers 140,000 or so clones, with just under 95% appearing a single time and 10% to 15% taken by the ten largest. The specimen was peripheral blood, collected after recovery from COVID-19. The receptor set was obtained from an adult who had recovered from COVID-19.

The chain is built from TRBV21-1 and TRBJ1-4; TRBD1 was called by the table and not checked on the DNA. TRBV21-1 is given as a pseudogene. The CDR3 runs to 14 residues. The CDR3 coding sequence is TGTGCCAGCAGCATCCAGGGGAATAATGAAAAACTGTTTTTT. Amino acid sequence: CASSIQGNNEKLFF.

This clone was observed once. This chain uses TRBV19 with TRBJ1-5; D is ambiguous. Germline CDR1 reads LNHDA; CDR2 reads SQIVND (reference sequence). The CDR3 totals 16 residues. Trimming removed 3 bases at V and 3 bases at J, with 15 bases between. The CDR3 coding sequence is TGTGCCAGTAGTATCACTCGGTCACAGCCCAATCAGCCCCAGCATTTT. This translates into CASSITRSQPNQPQHF.

The J gene is TRBJ2-1, the V gene TRBV19; TRBD1 aligns across 8 bases. This CDR3 has 13 residues. In germline, CDR1 is LNHDA, CDR2 SQIVND (reference sequence). V gave up 6 bases and J gave up 4 bases; unmatched junction bases: 2. The CDR3 bases are TGTGCCAGTAGCGACAGGGGATACAATGAGCAGTTCTTC. Its translation: CASSDRGYNEQFF.

The CDR3 spells CASSLVLAGGGDTQYF. The CDR3 nucleotides read TGTGCCAGCAGCTTGGTGCTGGCAGGGGGCGGAGATACGCAGTATTTT. The J gene is TRBJ2-3, the V gene TRBV5-4, with 8 bases aligning to TRBD1. V gave up 0 bases and J gave up 5 bases; unmatched junction bases: 8. The germline CDR1 and CDR2 sequences are SGHNT and YYREEE (reference sequence). The CDR3 loop spans 16 amino acids.

The chain couples TRBV7-2 to TRBJ1-5; D call uncertain. Trimming pared 1 base from V and 7 bases from J, leaving 11 bases between. There are 14 residues in the CDR3. The germline V gene has CDR1 SGHTA and CDR2 FQGNSA. CDR3 in amino acids: CASSLGGKGQPQHF. The DNA of the CDR3 is TGTGCCAGCAGCTTAGGCGGAAAAGGGCAGCCCCAGCATTTT. Complete variable domain (other parts from reference TRBV7-2 and TRBJ1-5): GAGVSQSPSNKVTEKGKDVELRCDPISGHTALYWYRQSLGQGLEFLIYFQGNSAPDKSGLPSDRFSAERTGGSVSTLTIQRTQQEDSAVYLCASSLGGKGQPQHFGDGTRLSIL.

The chain recombines TRBV7-2 with TRBJ2-4; 12 bases are shared with TRBD2. The CDR3 is 15 residues long. The ends lost 3 bases at V and 11 bases at J; junction bases unmatched: 8. CDR1 and CDR2 from the germline V gene are SGHTA and FQGNSA. CDR3 nucleotide sequence: TGTGCCAGCAGCTTCCGCCCCGGGACTAGCGGGTTTCAGTACTTC. This encodes CASSFRPGTSGFQYF.

V usage is TRBV27 and J usage is TRBJ2-7, with 8 bases lining up with TRBD2. This CDR3 contains 14 residues. The germline V gene has CDR1 MNHEY and CDR2 SMNVEV (reference sequence). V gave up 3 bases and J gave up 5 bases; unmatched junction bases: 6. Written as DNA, the CDR3 is TGTGCCAGCAGTTTCCGGACTAGCCGCGACGAGCAGTACTTC. This gives the protein CASSFRTSRDEQYF.

The chain couples TRBV9 to TRBJ1-2; D might be TRBD1 (6 bases). The V gene lost 4 bases and the J gene lost 6 bases, with 13 bases spanning the gap. CDR3 length: 13 amino acids. Germline V lookup: CDR1 SGDLS, CDR2 YYNGEE. CDR3: CASSPHREDGYTF. Written as DNA, the CDR3 is TGTGCCAGCAGCCCTCACAGGGAGGATGGCTACACCTTC.

This clone occurred a few times. The chain recombines TRBV27 with TRBJ1-6, with D tentatively TRBD1 (5 bases). Trimming removed 6 bases at V and 7 bases at J, with 10 bases between. Germline V CDR1 and CDR2: MNHEY, SMNVEV (reference sequence). The CDR3 length is 13 residues. This CDR3 is CASSLGGNSPLHF. The CDR3 bases are TGTGCCAGCAGCCTGGGGGGGAATTCACCCCTCCACTTT.

J is TRBJ1-2 and V is TRBV28; 11 bases match TRBD1. The trim removed 4 bases at V and 4 bases at J, leaving 8 bases unmatched. Germline V lookup: CDR1 MDHEN, CDR2 SYDVKM. The CDR3 contains 16 residues. DNA for the CDR3: TGTGCCAGCAGTTCCTCCGGGACAGGGGGGGCCTATGGCTACACCTTC. As protein: CASSSSGTGGAYGYTF.

This chain joins TRBV29-1 and TRBJ2-7, with 12 nucleotides matching TRBD2. Germline V gene data show CDR1 as SQVTM and CDR2 as ANQGSEA. This CDR3 region has 14 residues. The junction had 8 bases not matched to a gene; V was cut back by 4 bases and J by 7 bases. DNA for the CDR3: TGCAGCGTTGGTCGGCTAGCGGGAGGGGTTGAGCAGTACTTC. This gives the protein CSVGRLAGGVEQYF.

The chain is built from TRBV11-2 and TRBJ2-7; D is ambiguous. Trimming pared 5 bases from V and 3 bases from J, leaving 17 bases between. This CDR3 comprises 15 residues. The germline CDR1 and CDR2 sequences are SGHAT and FQNNGV. CDR3 DNA: TGTGCCAGCAGCCCCGTGGGTGCGGCGGTCTACGAGCAGTACTTC. As protein: CASSPVGAAVYEQYF. The full variable domain, completed using reference TRBV11-2 and TRBJ2-7, is EAGVAQSPRYKIIEKRQSVAFWCNPISGHATLYWYQQILGQGPKLLIQFQNNGVVDDSQLPKDRFSAERLKGVDSTLKIQPAKLEDSAVYLCASSPVGAAVYEQYFGPGTRLTVT.

The genes are TRBV2 and TRBJ1-5; D is perhaps TRBD1 (6 bases). This CDR3 comprises 16 residues. The V end lost 3 bases, the J end lost 7 bases, and 19 bases lay between the germline ends. Germline V gene data show CDR1 as SNHLY and CDR2 as FYNNEI. The CDR3 here is CASSDTPRGAGQPQHF. The CDR3, as DNA: TGTGCCAGCAGTGACACTCCTAGGGGGGCAGGGCAGCCCCAGCATTTT. Variable domain in full (rest from reference TRBV2 and TRBJ1-5): EPEVTQTPSHQVTQMGQEVILRCVPISNHLYFYWYRQILGQKVEFLVSFYNNEISEKSEIFDDQFSVERPDGSNFTLKIRSTKLEDSAMYFCASSDTPRGAGQPQHFGDGTRLSIL.

The genes are TRBV7-3 and TRBJ2-1, with 13 bases identical to TRBD2. V trimming: 0 bases; J trimming: 0 bases; junction bases outside the gene matches: 17. From germline, CDR1 is SGHTA and CDR2 FQGTGA. The CDR3 sequence is 23 residues long. As DNA, the CDR3 is TGTGCCAGCAGCTTAACGGTGTGGGAGGAAACTAGCGGGAGGGGAGGCTCCTACAATGAGCAGTTCTTC. Its translation is CASSLTVWEETSGRGGSYNEQFF.

The CDR3 loop reads CASSRGLAESYEQYF. CDR3 nucleotides: TGTGCCAGTAGCCGCGGACTAGCGGAAAGCTACGAGCAGTACTTC. The chain recombines TRBV19 with TRBJ2-7; 10 bases fit TRBD2. CDR3 length equals 15 residues. Germline V CDR1 and CDR2: LNHDA, SQIVND (reference sequence). V shed 6 bases and J 3 bases; nucleotides not matched to a gene: 8.

This clone was recorded only once. The J gene is TRBJ2-1, the V gene TRBV5-6, with 9 bases lining up with TRBD2. Germline assignment: CDR1 SGHDT and CDR2 YYEEEE. The CDR3 has 16 amino acids. Germline trimming cut 2 bases from V and 5 bases from J; bases unmatched to any gene: 8. This CDR3 is CASSFALAGVHNEQFF. CDR3 bases: TGTGCCAGCAGCTTCGCTTTAGCGGGAGTCCACAATGAGCAGTTCTTC. Drawing the rest from reference TRBV5-6 and TRBJ2-1, the complete variable domain is DAGVTQSPTHLIKTRGQQVTLRCSPKSGHDTVSWYQQALGQGPQFIFQYYEEEERQRGNFPDRFSGHQFPNYSSELNVNALLLGDSALYLCASSFALAGVHNEQFFGPGTRLTVL.

J is TRBJ2-7 and V is TRBV19; 7 bases fit TRBD2. CDR1 is LNHDA and CDR2 is SQIVND in the germline V gene (reference sequence). The CDR3 is 14 residues long. J lost 4 bases, V lost 7 bases, and 10 bases had no gene match. CDR3 in amino acids: CASNSGTTNYEQYF. CDR3 bases: TGTGCCAGTAACAGCGGGACGACGAATTACGAGCAGTACTTC.

This clone was observed a single time. V and J are TRBV19 and TRBJ1-4; tentatively, D is TRBD1 (5 bases). The germline V gene encodes CDR1 LNHDA and CDR2 SQIVND (reference sequence). The ends were cut back, 4 bases at V and 8 bases at J, with 17 bases in the middle. The CDR3 spans 15 residues. The CDR3 DNA follows: TGTGCCAGTAGTAACGGAGCGCACCAGGGCGAAAAACTGTTTTTT. This encodes CASSNGAHQGEKLFF. Drawing the rest from reference TRBV19 and TRBJ1-4, the complete variable domain is DGGITQSPKYLFRKEGQNVTLSCEQNLNHDAMYWYRQDPGQGLRLIYYSQIVNDFQKGDIAEGYSVSREKKESFPLTVTSAQKNPTAFYLCASSNGAHQGEKLFFGSGTQLSVL.

The V gene is TRBV21-1, the J gene TRBJ1-3. TRBV21-1 is described as a pseudogene. The CDR3 length is 19 residues. This chain's CDR3 is CASSISWGGIRSSGNTIYF. The DNA for the CDR3 is TGTGCCAGCAGCATCTCCTGGGGGGGAATACGGAGCTCTGGAAACACCATATATTTT.

This chain links TRBV30 with TRBJ2-5; 7 positions agree with TRBD2. This CDR3 is built from 13 residues. In germline, CDR1 is GTSNPN, CDR2 SVGIG (reference sequence). Unmatched junction bases numbered 2, after V lost 0 bases and J lost 4 bases. The CDR3 reads CAWSVGGSETQYF. In nucleotides, the CDR3 is TGTGCCTGGAGTGTGGGGGGGTCAGAGACCCAGTACTTC.

This chain joins TRBV4-1 and TRBJ2-5; TRBD1 aligns across 11 bases. This CDR3 has 16 residues. Germline assignment: CDR1 MGHRA and CDR2 YSYEKL. V trimming: 3 bases; J trimming: 5 bases; junction bases outside the gene matches: 8. As DNA, the CDR3 is TGCGCCAGCAGCCATATTGGACAGGGGGCGTTCGAGACCCAGTACTTC. The encoded protein is CASSHIGQGAFETQYF.

The CDR3 here is CASSIRQGTDTQYF. CDR3 DNA: TGTGCCAGTAGTATACGACAGGGCACAGATACGCAGTATTTT. The genes are TRBV19 and TRBJ2-3, with D possibly being TRBD1 (6 bases). V was pared by 2 bases and J by 1 base, with 7 bases between. The CDR3 has 14 amino acids. CDR1 is LNHDA and CDR2 is SQIVND in the germline V gene (reference sequence).

The V and J genes are TRBV6-1 and TRBJ2-3; D unclear. Germline CDR1 is MNHNS and CDR2 is SASEGT. The CDR3 covers 17 residues. Trimming took 3 bases from V and 0 from J, leaving 16 bases between them. CDR3 sequence reads: CASSDGPTRASTDTQYF. CDR3 sequence (DNA): TGTGCCAGCAGTGACGGCCCAACAAGAGCTAGCACAGATACGCAGTATTTT.

DNA of the CDR3: TGTGCCACCAGAATGGGGGGGTACTACGAGCAGTACTTC. Protein sequence: CATRMGGYYEQYF. V gene TRBV2 combines with J gene TRBJ2-7; 7 bases are shared with TRBD2. The germline CDR1 and CDR2 sequences are SNHLY and FYNNEI. This CDR3 is 13 amino acids long. V trimming: 10 bases; J trimming: 3 bases; junction bases outside the gene matches: 9.